The sequence of this T cell receptor beta chain was determined in a study of radiotherapy plus CTLA-4 blockade in lung cancer. Looking at the study overall: Objective responses were seen in 18% of patients, disease control in 31%.

Profiling relied on immunoSEQ multiplex PCR, and the TCRdb table lists in-frame clones only, not all of them. The sample includes 35,000 or so clones, 85% to 90% of them seen just once. A note on this clone: No antigen is known for it.

There are 19 residues in the CDR3. Overall study results and limits: Reported findings show early blood T cell clone dynamics, with interferon-beta, best predicted response.

The rearrangement joins TRBV7-5 to TRBJ2-1; the table assigns TRBD2, which was not confirmed against the DNA. TRBV7-5 is tagged as a pseudogene. This clonotype was sampled from a human donor with non-small cell lung cancer who had stable disease on radiotherapy plus ipilimumab. This sample comprised peripheral blood, obtained from a patient treated with radiotherapy plus ipilimumab. CDR3 sequence: CARSFGGRGPPSSYNEQFF. The CDR3 region has the DNA TGTGCCAGAAGCTTCGGGGGGAGGGGCCCCCCTAGCTCCTACAATGAGCAGTTCTTC.